This T cell receptor beta chain came from a study of response to subunit inactivated influenza vaccine. MiXCR, applied by TCRdb to the RT-PCR reads, yields one record per CDR3 protein. Altogether approximately 530,000 distinct CDR3 sequences are present, approximately 7.6% being singletons, with the ten largest covering 10% to 15%. Findings of the study overall: Each seasonal influenza vaccination, the authors suggested, recruits few new T cells.

On this clonotype itself: Its antigen is not identified.

There are 15 residues in the CDR3. Trimming at V came to 0 bases and at J to 4 bases, leaving 4 bases not matched to a gene. Germline CDR1 reads SGHDT; CDR2 reads YYEEEE. The receptor was derived from a man aged 45 to 70 who received an inactivated influenza vaccine. V gene TRBV5-6 combines with J gene TRBJ2-1; 7 nucleotides match TRBD2. The specimen was PBMCs from blood, collected 23 months after vaccination. CDR3 sequence reads: CASSLGGSAYNEQFF. The CDR3 region has the DNA TGTGCCAGCAGCTTGGGCGGGAGTGCTTACAATGAGCAGTTCTTC.